The sequence of this TCR beta chain was determined in a study of cytomegalovirus exposure and HLA in healthy donors. Findings and limits, study-wide: No immune exposure information besides CMV serostatus was available.

Comment on this clone: Its antigen is unknown.

The V segment lost 7 bases and the J segment 3 bases; nucleotides outside the gene matches: 5. Germline V lookup: CDR1 SQVTM, CDR2 ANQGSEA. This CDR3 region has 12 residues. Amplification used 60 Vbeta primers and 13 Jbeta primers. Per the authors' pipeline: In a later analysis, about 9.9 million of approximately 80 million unique beta chains occurred in at least two donors. Sequenced by immunoSEQ multiplex PCR; TCRdb stores in-frame clones only, minus some. Clonal size and the V and J genes are those of that table, whereas D and trimming came from the DNA. The repertoire has some 160,000 clones, around 82% of them found once; the top ten carry over 2%.

The sample taken for sequencing was PBMCs. The origin of this receptor is a man between 60 and 75 years old in good health and CMV-seronegative. The V call is TRBV29-1, the J call TRBJ1-2, with 7 bases identical to TRBD1. CDR3 loop: CSGRTGDYGYTF. DNA for the CDR3: TGCAGCGGTCGCACAGGGGACTATGGCTACACCTTC.